These 26 T cell receptor beta chains originate from one sample sequenced in a study of Tregs in tolerant kidney transplant recipients. TCRdb's copy holds only in-frame clones and misses some; the assay was immunoSEQ multiplex PCR. This repertoire shows 55,000 to 80,000 clones, 98% found once; its top ten account for 0.34%. The sample in question was Tregs from blood, obtained before the transplant. Receptor source: a human donor who received a combined kidney and bone marrow transplant.

The chain links TRBV6-1 to TRBJ2-5; possibly TRBD1 for D (5 bases). V lost 6 bases and J lost 5, with 10 bases in between. CDR3 size: 12 residues. CDR1 is MNHNS and CDR2 is SASEGT in the germline V gene. In DNA, the CDR3 is TGTGCCAGCAGAGGGGTTACGGAGACCCAGTACTTC. It encodes CASRGVTETQYF.

V gene TRBV5-1 combines with J gene TRBJ2-1; the D gene is possibly TRBD1 (6 bases). CDR3 size: 13 residues. Germline CDR1 and CDR2: SGHRS and YFSETQ. The V gene lost 6 bases and the J gene lost 8 bases, with 15 bases spanning the gap. In DNA, the CDR3 is TGCGCCAGCAAGGGACATGACGGGGATGAGCAGTTCTTC. Encoded protein: CASKGHDGDEQFF.

The chain recombines TRBV7-2 with TRBJ2-1; 8 nucleotides match TRBD2. The germline CDR1 and CDR2 sequences are SGHTA and FQGNSA. The CDR3 spans 16 residues. V shed 4 bases and J 9 bases; nucleotides not matched to a gene: 14. In DNA, the CDR3 is TGTGCCAGCAGCTCTACTAGCGGAGCCTTCGGGCCTGAGCAGTTCTTC. Translation: CASSSTSGAFGPEQFF. The variable domain in full, with the rest retrieved from reference TRBV7-2 and TRBJ2-1, is GAGVSQSPSNKVTEKGKDVELRCDPISGHTALYWYRQSLGQGLEFLIYFQGNSAPDKSGLPSDRFSAERTGGSVSTLTIQRTQQEDSAVYLCASSSTSGAFGPEQFFGPGTRLTVL.

This clone was counted a single time. J is TRBJ2-1 and V is TRBV9; TRBD1 is a possible D gene (6 bases). Per the germline V gene, CDR1 is SGDLS and CDR2 is YYNGEE. Trimming shortened V by 3 bases and J by 1 base, and 11 bases separated the two germline ends. The CDR3 spans 15 residues. The CDR3 is CASSAAGTSYNEQFF. The DNA for the CDR3 is TGTGCCAGCAGCGCCGCCGGGACATCCTACAATGAGCAGTTCTTC.

This chain joins TRBV4-2 and TRBJ1-2; unclear D gene. Trimming removed 1 base from V and 4 bases from J, with 7 bases in between. Germline CDR1 reads LGHNA; CDR2 reads YNFKEQ. The CDR3 consists of 13 residues. The CDR3 DNA follows: TGTGCCAGCAGCCAAGCCGCGATCTATGGCTACACCTTC. Translated, it gives CASSQAAIYGYTF.

The chain joins TRBV7-2 to TRBJ2-3, with TRBD1 as a possible D gene (5 bases). V was clipped by 4 bases and J by 2 bases, with 10 bases between them. This CDR3 contains 14 residues. Germline CDR1 reads SGHTA; CDR2 reads FQGNSA. The CDR3 loop reads CASSWGIITDTQYF. The DNA for the CDR3 is TGTGCCAGCAGCTGGGGCATCATCACAGATACGCAGTATTTT.

CDR3 nucleotides: TGTGCCAGCAGCCAGGATTTCCAGACGGGCTATGGCTACACCTTC. This sequence encodes CASSQDFQTGYGYTF. The chain links TRBV4-2 to TRBJ1-2; D gene ambiguous. The CDR3 extends over 15 amino acids. Germline lookup yields CDR1 LGHNA and CDR2 YNFKEQ. V lost 3 bases to trimming and J lost 4 bases, with 15 bases between them.

This clone appeared once. V and J are TRBV7-2 and TRBJ2-7; D ambiguous. Germline CDR1 is SGHTA and CDR2 is FQGNSA. V was shortened by 2 bases and J by 2 bases, with 13 bases between the two germline ends. This CDR3 is 15 amino acids long. CDR3 residues: CASSLSSGSAYEQYF. CDR3 sequence (DNA): TGTGCCAGCAGCTTAAGTTCGGGTTCCGCCTACGAGCAGTACTTC.

This chain uses TRBV19 with TRBJ1-4, with D maybe TRBD1 (5 bases). The CDR3 runs 15 residues. V was trimmed by 3 bases and J by 3 bases, leaving 11 bases between them. In germline, CDR1 is LNHDA, CDR2 SQIVND (reference sequence). CDR3 region: CASSMNRQPNEKLFF. The CDR3 coding sequence is TGTGCCAGTAGTATGAATCGACAGCCTAATGAAAAACTGTTTTTT.

This chain joins TRBV7-2 and TRBJ1-2, with D possibly being TRBD1 (6 bases). V lost 4 bases and J lost 3, with 12 bases in between. The CDR3 extends over 14 amino acids. From germline, CDR1 is SGHTA and CDR2 FQGNSA. In DNA form, the CDR3 reads TGTGCCAGCAGCTCCCGGGGGGGCCACTATGGCTACACCTTC. The encoded protein is CASSSRGGHYGYTF.

V usage is TRBV9 and J usage is TRBJ1-5, with D possibly being TRBD1 (5 bases). With 4 bases removed from V and 2 bases from J, the gap between germline ends came to 10 bases. From germline, CDR1 is SGDLS and CDR2 YYNGEE. CDR3 length equals 14 residues. CDR3 coding DNA: TGTGCCAGCAGCAAGGGGCAGGGCAATCAGCCCCAGCATTTT. Amino acids: CASSKGQGNQPQHF.

This clone showed up just a few times. The chain couples TRBV29-1 to TRBJ1-2; TRBD1 aligns across 12 bases. The germline gives CDR1 SQVTM, CDR2 ANQGSEA. V shed 2 bases, J shed 2 bases, and the junction held 6 bases outside the gene matches. This CDR3 spans 16 amino acids. The CDR3, as DNA: TGCAGCGTTGAAACTAGGGACAGGGGGCACAACTATGGCTACACCTTC. It encodes CSVETRDRGHNYGYTF.

The chain carries TRBV7-2 and TRBJ2-7; 10 bases are a match to TRBD2. The V and J ends lost 4 bases and 3 bases, in that order; junction bases with no gene match: 6. Germline loops: CDR1 SGHTA, CDR2 FQGNSA. CDR3 length: 15 amino acids. The chain's CDR3 is CASSSGLADYYEQYF. For the CDR3, the DNA is TGTGCCAGCAGCTCCGGACTAGCGGATTACTACGAGCAGTACTTC. Together with reference TRBV7-2 and TRBJ2-7, the CDR3 gives the full variable domain: GAGVSQSPSNKVTEKGKDVELRCDPISGHTALYWYRQSLGQGLEFLIYFQGNSAPDKSGLPSDRFSAERTGGSVSTLTIQRTQQEDSAVYLCASSSGLADYYEQYFGPGTRLTVT.

The V call is TRBV28, the J call TRBJ1-2; 8 positions agree with TRBD1. V shed 1 base, J shed 7 bases, and the junction held 11 bases outside the gene matches. In germline, CDR1 is MDHEN, CDR2 SYDVKM. The CDR3 sequence is 16 residues long. In DNA, the CDR3 is TGTGCCAGCAGTTTATCCGGACAGGGTAGAAGAGGTGGCTACACCTTC. Residues: CASSLSGQGRRGGYTF.

V gene TRBV7-9 combines with J gene TRBJ1-1, with no clear D. Germline assignment: CDR1 SEHNR and CDR2 FQNEAQ (reference sequence). The V and J ends lost 2 bases and 3 bases respectively, with 13 bases between them. This CDR3 has 15 residues. Here the CDR3 reads CASSLNTFVDTEAFF. In nucleotides, the CDR3 is TGTGCCAGCAGCTTAAATACGTTCGTAGACACTGAAGCTTTCTTT. The complete variable domain, with remaining parts taken from reference TRBV7-9 and TRBJ1-1, reads DTGVSQNPRHKITKRGQNVTFRCDPISEHNRLYWYRQTLGQGPEFLTYFQNEAQLEKSRLLSDRFSAERPKGSFSTLEIQRTEQGDSAMYLCASSLNTFVDTEAFFGQGTRLTVV.

The chain carries TRBV6-5 and TRBJ2-7, with 7 bases lining up with TRBD2. Per germline, CDR1 MNHEY and CDR2 SVGAGI. V was clipped by 5 bases and J by 0 bases; unmatched bases: 7. The CDR3 spans 15 residues. Here the CDR3 reads CASSTSGVVSYEQYF. Here the CDR3 DNA reads TGTGCCAGCAGTACCAGCGGGGTCGTCTCCTACGAGCAGTACTTC.

CDR3 bases: TGCAGCGTTGAAGACCAGGGAGGGGGCTCTGGGGCCAACGTCCTGACTTTC. This codes for CSVEDQGGGSGANVLTF. The chain combines TRBV29-1 with TRBJ2-6; maybe TRBD2 (7 bases). Deletions cut 0 bases from V and 0 bases from J, with 12 bases between. Germline V gives CDR1 SQVTM, CDR2 ANQGSEA. This CDR3 is built from 17 residues.

This sequence joins TRBV4-1 and TRBJ2-3, with 10 bases aligning to TRBD2. V lost 3 bases, J lost 1 base, and 7 bases stayed unmatched. This CDR3 is 17 amino acids long. Germline values: CDR1 MGHRA, CDR2 YSYEKL. The CDR3 DNA follows: TGCGCCAGCAGCCAGAATACCGGGACTAGCGGCACAGATACGCAGTATTTT. It translates to CASSQNTGTSGTDTQYF.

CDR3 sequence: CAISEAWGQGVDEQYF. The DNA of the CDR3 is TGTGCCATCAGTGAGGCTTGGGGACAGGGGGTTGACGAGCAGTACTTC. This chain connects TRBV10-3 to TRBJ2-7; the match to TRBD1 covers 11 bases. Germline V gene lookup returns CDR1 ENHRY and CDR2 SYGVKD. V lost 2 bases and J lost 5; bases outside the gene matches: 8. This CDR3 comprises 16 residues.

The chain is built from TRBV5-1 and TRBJ2-2; a possible D gene is TRBD1 (5 bases). V lost 0 bases, J lost 0 bases, and 9 bases lay in between. CDR1 SGHRS and CDR2 YFSETQ come from the germline V gene. The CDR3 consists of 16 residues. CDR3 sequence (DNA): TGCGCCAGCAGCTTGGGTGGACAAACGAACACCGGGGAGCTGTTTTTT. Translation gives CASSLGGQTNTGELFF.

This clone is a singleton in its sample. The V and J genes are TRBV9 and TRBJ2-5; TRBD2 aligns across 10 bases. CDR3 size: 16 residues. J was trimmed by 4 bases and V by 0 bases; bases with no gene match: 6. Germline CDR1 reads SGDLS; CDR2 reads YYNGEE. DNA for the CDR3: TGTGCCAGCAGCGTAGGAGGAGCGGGGGGGCCAGAGACCCAGTACTTC. Amino acids: CASSVGGAGGPETQYF.

The chain recombines TRBV6-5 with TRBJ1-5; D is undetermined. This CDR3 comprises 13 residues. Germline V gives CDR1 MNHEY, CDR2 SVGAGI. V lost 2 bases, J lost 4 bases, and 6 bases lay in between. CDR3 nucleotides: TGTGCCAGCAGTTACGGGCGAAATCAGCCCCAGCATTTT. This codes for CASSYGRNQPQHF.

CDR3 nucleotide sequence: TGTGCCATCAGTTCCCAGGGAACTGGAAACACCATATATTTT. Translated: CAISSQGTGNTIYF. The gene calls are TRBV10-3 and TRBJ1-3, with a weak D call TRBD1 (5 bases). V was shortened by 5 bases and J by 2 bases, with 10 bases between the two germline ends. CDR3 length: 14 residues. Germline V gene data show CDR1 as ENHRY and CDR2 as SYGVKD.

The chain links TRBV10-3 to TRBJ2-5; 9 nucleotides line up with TRBD1. V dropped 5 bases and J dropped 3; count of bases not matched to a gene: 4. The germline V gene has CDR1 ENHRY and CDR2 SYGVKD. The CDR3 extends over 14 amino acids. The CDR3 loop is CAISSGTGKETQYF. The DNA of the CDR3 is TGTGCCATCAGTTCCGGGACAGGGAAAGAGACCCAGTACTTC.

The V and J genes are TRBV11-2 and TRBJ1-3, with TRBD1 as a possible D gene (5 bases). V was cut by 3 bases and J by 5 bases, with 8 bases left in between. Per the germline V gene, CDR1 is SGHAT and CDR2 is FQNNGV. The CDR3 has 13 residues. CDR3 coding DNA: TGTGCCAGCAGCTTTTCAGGGAGAAACACCATATATTTT. Protein product: CASSFSGRNTIYF.

The V and J genes are TRBV29-1 and TRBJ1-1; no clear D gene. Germline CDR1 SQVTM, CDR2 ANQGSEA. CDR3 length: 13 residues. With 3 bases removed from V and 0 bases from J, the gap between germline ends came to 8 bases. The CDR3 reads CSVENRMNTEAFF. CDR3 DNA sequence: TGCAGCGTTGAGAACAGAATGAACACTGAAGCTTTCTTT.